The rows below give T cell receptor beta chains drawn from one sample of a study of cytomegalovirus exposure and HLA in healthy donors. Libraries were prepared by immunoSEQ multiplex PCR; TCRdb keeps only in-frame clonotypes and omits some of them. Of 100,000 to 150,000 clones in the sample, roughly 79% were seen once. Input material: PBMCs. Receptors originate from a woman aged 45 to 65 in good health and CMV-seronegative. CDR3s include the opening cysteine and the closing phenylalanine or tryptophan. A D gene is named only where the DNA matches it firmly. The size of a clone is reported for some rows only, either as once, few or many, or as a class for expanded clones.

D	size	V	J	CDR3	DNA
TRBD1	few	TRBV7-2	TRBJ1-1	CASSRGRVTEAFF	TGTGCCAGCAGCAGGGGGCGGGTCACTGAAGCTTTCTTT
.	.	TRBV18	TRBJ1-1	CASSPPGGGVTEAFF	TGTGCCAGCTCACCACCAGGCGGGGGGGTAACTGAAGCTTTCTTT
TRBD2	.	TRBV18	TRBJ2-7	CASSTTSGRTFYEQYF	TGTGCCAGCTCTACGACTAGCGGGAGAACTTTTTACGAGCAGTACTTC
TRBD2	.	TRBV27	TRBJ2-2	CASTSRGLAGVNTGELFF	TGTGCCAGCACCTCCAGGGGACTAGCGGGAGTTAACACCGGGGAGCTGTTTTTT
.	.	TRBV7-8	TRBJ2-1	CASSTTEAGEQFF	TGTGCCAGCAGCACTACCGAGGCGGGTGAGCAGTTCTTC
.	.	TRBV5-4	TRBJ2-5	CASSLRALGETQYF	TGTGCCAGCAGCCTGCGGGCCCTAGGGGAGACCCAGTACTTC
.	.	TRBV7-2	TRBJ2-3	CASSLIAGIGRTDTQYF	TGTGCCAGCAGCTTAATTGCGGGTATTGGGAGAACAGATACGCAGTATTTT
.	.	TRBV5-6	TRBJ2-2	CASRRGLRSFGGELFF	TGTGCCAGCAGGAGAGGGTTAAGGAGCTTCGGGGGGGAGCTGTTTTTT
.	.	TRBV9	TRBJ1-1	CASSVDGQKTEAFF	TGTGCCAGCAGCGTAGATGGACAGAAGACTGAAGCTTTCTTT
.	.	TRBV6-1	TRBJ1-4	CASRRGSGEKLFF	TGTGCCAGCAGGCGAGGCTCCGGAGAAAAACTGTTTTTT
TRBD1	.	TRBV7-3	TRBJ1-1	CASSLDRDTEAFF	TGTGCCAGCAGCCTCGACAGGGACACTGAAGCTTTCTTT
TRBD2	.	TRBV7-9	TRBJ2-5	CASSISGRGLKETQYF	TGTGCCAGCAGCATCAGCGGGAGGGGTCTGAAGGAGACCCAGTACTTC
.	once	TRBV2	TRBJ1-3	CASSGPGGDTIYF	TGTGCCAGCAGCGGTCCCGGGGGTGACACCATATATTTT
.	.	TRBV5-6	TRBJ2-3	CASSWTPGRSTDTQYF	TGTGCCAGCAGCTGGACTCCGGGGAGAAGCACAGATACGCAGTATTTT
.	.	TRBV10-3	TRBJ1-4	CAIRGTAYRDEKLFF	TGTGCCATCAGGGGTACAGCGTACAGGGATGAAAAACTGTTTTTT
.	few	TRBV6-5	TRBJ1-1	CATLRSRDTEAFF	TGTGCCACCCTTCGGAGCCGCGACACTGAAGCTTTCTTT
TRBD1	.	TRBV19	TRBJ1-1	CASSIAGTGGTEAFF	TGTGCCAGTAGTATAGCCGGGACAGGGGGCACTGAAGCTTTCTTT
.	.	TRBV2	TRBJ1-3	CASSEGQLAGNTIYF	TGTGCCAGCAGTGAAGGGCAATTAGCCGGAAACACCATATATTTT
.	.	TRBV7-3	TRBJ2-3	CASSHPSGEASTDTQYF	TGTGCCAGCAGCCACCCGAGCGGAGAGGCAAGCACAGATACGCAGTATTTT
TRBD1	few	TRBV27	TRBJ1-5	CASSLGGLRRGLGNQPQHF	TGTGCCAGCAGTTTAGGGGGGCTCCGCAGGGGGCTTGGCAATCAGCCCCAGCATTTT
TRBD2	.	TRBV9	TRBJ2-1	CASSVAAGAYNEQFF	TGTGCCAGCAGCGTAGCAGCGGGAGCATACAATGAGCAGTTCTTC
TRBD1	.	TRBV15	TRBJ1-5	CATSTMDRVRNQPQHF	TGTGCCACCAGCACCATGGACAGGGTGCGCAATCAGCCCCAGCATTTT
.	.	TRBV28	TRBJ2-7	CASNPTDRTNYEQYF	TGTGCCAGCAACCCAACCGACAGAACGAACTACGAGCAGTACTTC
.	.	TRBV9	TRBJ1-3	CASSVDGVGNTIYF	TGTGCCAGCAGCGTAGACGGGGTAGGAAACACCATATATTTT